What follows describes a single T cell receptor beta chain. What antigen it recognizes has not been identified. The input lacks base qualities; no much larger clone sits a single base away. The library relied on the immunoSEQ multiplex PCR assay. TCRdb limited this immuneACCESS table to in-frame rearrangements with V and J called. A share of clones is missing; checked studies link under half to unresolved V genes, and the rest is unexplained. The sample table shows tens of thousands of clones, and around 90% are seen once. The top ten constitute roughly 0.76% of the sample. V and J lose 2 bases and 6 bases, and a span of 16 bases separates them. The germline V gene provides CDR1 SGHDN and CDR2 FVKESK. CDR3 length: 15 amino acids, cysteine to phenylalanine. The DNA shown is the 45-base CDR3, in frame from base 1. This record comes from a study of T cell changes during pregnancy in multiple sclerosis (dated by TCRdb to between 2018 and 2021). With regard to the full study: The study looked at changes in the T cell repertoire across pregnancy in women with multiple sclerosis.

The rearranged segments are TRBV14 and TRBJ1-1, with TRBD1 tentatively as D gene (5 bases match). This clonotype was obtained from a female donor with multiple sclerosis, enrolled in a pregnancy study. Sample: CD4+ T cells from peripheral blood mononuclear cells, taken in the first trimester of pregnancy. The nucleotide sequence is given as TGTGCCAGCAGCCAAATTTGGGGCGGAAGGTCTGAAGCTTTCTTT. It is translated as CASSQIWGGRSEAFF.